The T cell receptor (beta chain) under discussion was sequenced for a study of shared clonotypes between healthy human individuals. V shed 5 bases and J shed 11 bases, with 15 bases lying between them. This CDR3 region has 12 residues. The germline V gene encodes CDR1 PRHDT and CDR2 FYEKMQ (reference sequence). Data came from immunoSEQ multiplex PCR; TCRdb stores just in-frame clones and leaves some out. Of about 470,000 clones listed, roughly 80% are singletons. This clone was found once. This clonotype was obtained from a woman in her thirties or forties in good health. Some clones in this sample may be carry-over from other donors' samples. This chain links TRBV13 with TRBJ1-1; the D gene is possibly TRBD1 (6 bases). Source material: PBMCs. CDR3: CASSPSGGPAFF. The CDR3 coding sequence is TGTGCCAGCAGCCCCTCGGGGGGGCCGGCTTTCTTT.